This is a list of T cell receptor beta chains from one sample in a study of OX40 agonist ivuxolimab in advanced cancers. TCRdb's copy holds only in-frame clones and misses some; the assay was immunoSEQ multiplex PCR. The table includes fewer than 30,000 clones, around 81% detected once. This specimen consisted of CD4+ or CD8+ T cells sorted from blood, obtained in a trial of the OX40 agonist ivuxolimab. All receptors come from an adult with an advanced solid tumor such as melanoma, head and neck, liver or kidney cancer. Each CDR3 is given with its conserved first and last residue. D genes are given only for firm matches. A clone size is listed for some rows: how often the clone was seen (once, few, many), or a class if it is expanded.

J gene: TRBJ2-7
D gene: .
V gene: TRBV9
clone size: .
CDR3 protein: CASSVGGQPYEQYF
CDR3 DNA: TGTGCCAGCAGCGTAGGCGGACAGCCGTACGAGCAGTACTTC

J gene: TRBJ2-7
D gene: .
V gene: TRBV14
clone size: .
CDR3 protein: CASSQDGFGVEQYF
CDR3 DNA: TGTGCCAGCAGCCAAGATGGTTTCGGGGTCGAGCAGTACTTC

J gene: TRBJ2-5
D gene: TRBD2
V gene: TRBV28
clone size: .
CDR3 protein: CASSLLAGSVQETQYF
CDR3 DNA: TGTGCCAGCAGTTTACTAGCGGGGTCAGTCCAAGAGACCCAGTACTTC

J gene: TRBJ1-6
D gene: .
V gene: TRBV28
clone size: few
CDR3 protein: CASSLLLSSYNSPLHF
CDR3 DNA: TGTGCCAGCAGTCTACTTTTGAGCTCCTATAATTCACCCCTCCACTTT

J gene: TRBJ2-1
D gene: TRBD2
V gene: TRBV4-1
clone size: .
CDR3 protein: CASSQEDLAGDLRDEQFF
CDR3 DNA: TGCGCCAGCAGCCAAGAAGATCTAGCGGGAGACCTTAGGGATGAGCAGTTCTTC

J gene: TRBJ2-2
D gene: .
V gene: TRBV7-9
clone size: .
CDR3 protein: CASSLEVGEAGELFF
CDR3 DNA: TGTGCCAGCAGCTTAGAAGTCGGGGAGGCCGGGGAGCTGTTTTTT

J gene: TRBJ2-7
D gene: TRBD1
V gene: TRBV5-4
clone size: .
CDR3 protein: CASSAGQGYEQYF
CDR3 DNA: TGTGCCAGCAGCGCGGGACAGGGCTACGAGCAGTACTTC

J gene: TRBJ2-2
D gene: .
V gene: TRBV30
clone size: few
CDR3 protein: CAWSVLRGGELFF
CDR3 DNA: TGTGCCTGGAGTGTACTTAGGGGGGGGGAGCTGTTTTTT

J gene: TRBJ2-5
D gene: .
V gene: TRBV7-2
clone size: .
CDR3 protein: CASSRREAGLVGTQYF
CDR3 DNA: TGTGCCAGCAGCCGTAGGGAAGCGGGCTTAGTCGGGACCCAGTACTTC

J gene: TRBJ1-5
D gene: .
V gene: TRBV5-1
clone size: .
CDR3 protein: CASSLDGNQPQHF
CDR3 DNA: TGCGCCAGCAGCTTGGACGGCAATCAGCCCCAGCATTTT

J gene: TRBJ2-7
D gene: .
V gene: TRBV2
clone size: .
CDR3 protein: CASKWSYEQYF
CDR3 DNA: TGTGCCAGCAAGTGGTCTTACGAGCAGTACTTC

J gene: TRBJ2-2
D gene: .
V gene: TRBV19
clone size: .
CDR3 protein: CASSMSGYRTGELFF
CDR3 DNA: TGTGCCAGTAGTATGTCGGGGTACAGGACCGGGGAGCTGTTTTTT

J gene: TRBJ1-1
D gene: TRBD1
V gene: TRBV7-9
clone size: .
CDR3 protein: CASSSNPATLKTGRQAFF
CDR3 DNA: TGTGCCAGCAGCTCGAACCCGGCCACGCTAAAGACAGGGCGGCAAGCTTTCTTT

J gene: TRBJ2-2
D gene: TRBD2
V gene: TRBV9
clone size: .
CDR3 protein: CASSGSIAGTNTGELFF
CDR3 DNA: TGTGCCAGCAGCGGGTCTATAGCGGGAACGAACACCGGGGAGCTGTTTTTT

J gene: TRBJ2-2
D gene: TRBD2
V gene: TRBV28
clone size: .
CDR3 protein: CASSFLPPGGIPGELFF
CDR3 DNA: TGTGCCAGCAGTTTCCTTCCCCCGGGGGGGATCCCCGGGGAGCTGTTTTTT

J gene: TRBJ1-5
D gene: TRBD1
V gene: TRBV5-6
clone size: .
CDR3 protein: CASSVQGAWNQPQHF
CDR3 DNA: TGTGCCAGCAGCGTACAGGGGGCCTGGAATCAGCCCCAGCATTTT

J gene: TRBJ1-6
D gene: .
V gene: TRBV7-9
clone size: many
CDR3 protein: CASSPIGQFSYNSPLHF
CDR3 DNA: TGTGCCAGCAGCCCTATCGGACAGTTCTCCTATAATTCACCCCTCCACTTT

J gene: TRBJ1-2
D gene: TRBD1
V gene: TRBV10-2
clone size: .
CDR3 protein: CASSASGQGLRGYTF
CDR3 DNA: TGCGCCAGCAGTGCTTCGGGACAGGGACTTCGGGGCTACACCTTC

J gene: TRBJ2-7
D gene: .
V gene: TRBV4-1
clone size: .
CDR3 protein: CASSQGPADEQYF
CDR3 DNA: TGCGCCAGCAGCCAAGGTCCAGCGGACGAGCAGTACTTC

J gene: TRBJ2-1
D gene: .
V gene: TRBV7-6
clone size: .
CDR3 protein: CASSLVYPSRVSNNEQFF
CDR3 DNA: TGTGCCAGCAGCTTAGTCTATCCCTCCAGGGTATCCAACAATGAGCAGTTCTTC

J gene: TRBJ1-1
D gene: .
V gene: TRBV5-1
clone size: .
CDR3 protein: CASSFRQGNTEAFF
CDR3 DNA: TGCGCCAGCAGCTTCCGTCAGGGGAACACTGAAGCTTTCTTT

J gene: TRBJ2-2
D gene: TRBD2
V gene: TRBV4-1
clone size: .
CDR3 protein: CARVSGGAWNTGELFF
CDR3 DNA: TGCGCCAGGGTGAGCGGGGGGGCGTGGAACACCGGGGAGCTGTTTTTT

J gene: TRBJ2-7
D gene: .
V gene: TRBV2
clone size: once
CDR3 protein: CASRHRRDSTYEQYF
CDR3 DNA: TGTGCCAGCAGGCACAGGAGGGACTCGACTTACGAGCAGTACTTC

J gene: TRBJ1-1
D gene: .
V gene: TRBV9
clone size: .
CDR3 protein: CASSSGRLNTEAFF
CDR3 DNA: TGTGCCAGCAGTTCGGGACGGTTGAACACTGAAGCTTTCTTT

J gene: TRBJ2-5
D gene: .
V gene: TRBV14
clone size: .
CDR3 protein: CASSYRGAQYF
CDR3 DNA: TGTGCCAGCAGCTACCGCGGAGCCCAGTACTTC

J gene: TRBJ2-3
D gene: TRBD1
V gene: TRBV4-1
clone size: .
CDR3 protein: CASSQGDRVGDTQYF
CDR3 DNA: TGCGCCAGCAGCCAAGGGGACAGGGTTGGAGATACGCAGTATTTT

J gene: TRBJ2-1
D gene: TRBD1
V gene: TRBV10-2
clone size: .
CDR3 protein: CASSGYFSGQRTYNEQFF
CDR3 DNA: TGCGCCAGCAGTGGGTACTTTTCGGGACAGAGGACCTACAATGAGCAGTTCTTC

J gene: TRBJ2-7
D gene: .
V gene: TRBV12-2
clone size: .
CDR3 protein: CAPGLADYYEQYF
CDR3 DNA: TGTGCCCCTGGGCTAGCGGATTACTACGAGCAGTACTTC

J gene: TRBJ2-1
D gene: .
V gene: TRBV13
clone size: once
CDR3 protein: CASSLGALIDEQFF
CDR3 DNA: TGTGCCAGCAGCCTGGGGGCCCTTATCGACGAGCAGTTCTTC

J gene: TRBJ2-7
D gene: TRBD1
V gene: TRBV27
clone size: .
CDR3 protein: CASSSRGRGEQYF
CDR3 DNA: TGTGCCAGCAGTTCAAGGGGGCGAGGCGAGCAGTACTTC

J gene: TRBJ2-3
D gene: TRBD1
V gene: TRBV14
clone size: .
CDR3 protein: CASSPRDRGLADTQYF
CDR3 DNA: TGTGCCAGCAGCCCCCGGGACAGGGGGCTTGCAGATACGCAGTATTTT

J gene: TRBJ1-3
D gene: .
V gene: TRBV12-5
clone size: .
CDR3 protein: CASGLVESAPGNTIYF
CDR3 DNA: TGTGCTAGTGGTTTGGTAGAGTCGGCACCTGGAAACACCATATATTTT

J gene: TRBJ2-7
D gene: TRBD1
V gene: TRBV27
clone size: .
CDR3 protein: CASSFSRTGNGYEQYF
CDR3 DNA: TGTGCCAGCAGTTTTTCCCGGACAGGGAATGGGTACGAGCAGTACTTC

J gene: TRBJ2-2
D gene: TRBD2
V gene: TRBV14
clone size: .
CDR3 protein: CASSGFGGGRTGELFF
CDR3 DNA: TGTGCCAGCAGCGGTTTCGGCGGGGGGCGAACCGGGGAGCTGTTTTTT

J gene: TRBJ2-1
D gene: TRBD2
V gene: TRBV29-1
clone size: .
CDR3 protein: CSAAPGGYNEQFF
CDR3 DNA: TGCAGCGCCGCTCCGGGAGGATACAATGAGCAGTTCTTC

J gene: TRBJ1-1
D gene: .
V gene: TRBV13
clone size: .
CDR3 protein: CASSFGGQNTEAFF
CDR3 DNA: TGTGCCAGCAGCTTTGGGGGACAGAACACTGAAGCTTTCTTT

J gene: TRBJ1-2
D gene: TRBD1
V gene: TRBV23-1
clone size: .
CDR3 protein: CASPFTGAPNYGYTF
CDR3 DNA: TGCGCCAGTCCCTTCACAGGGGCGCCCAACTATGGCTACACCTTC

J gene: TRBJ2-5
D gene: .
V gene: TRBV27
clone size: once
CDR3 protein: CASSPSGQETQYF
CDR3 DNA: TGTGCCAGCAGTCCGTCGGGACAAGAGACCCAGTACTTC

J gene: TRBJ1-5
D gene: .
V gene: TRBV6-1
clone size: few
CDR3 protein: CASSARGQPQHF
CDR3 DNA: TGTGCCAGCAGTGCCCGTGGCCAGCCCCAGCATTTT

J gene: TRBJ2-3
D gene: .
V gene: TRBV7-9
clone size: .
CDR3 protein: CASSLELSTDTQYF
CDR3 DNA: TGTGCCAGCAGCTTAGAGCTTAGCACAGATACGCAGTATTTT

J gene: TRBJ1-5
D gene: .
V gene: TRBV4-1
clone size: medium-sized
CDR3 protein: CASSNELGGYQPQHF
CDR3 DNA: TGCGCCAGCAGCAACGAGCTCGGGGGGTATCAGCCCCAGCATTTT

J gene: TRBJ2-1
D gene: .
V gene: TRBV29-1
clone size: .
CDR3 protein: CSVEDPDRTSYNEQFF
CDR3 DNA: TGCAGCGTTGAAGATCCCGACAGGACTTCCTACAATGAGCAGTTCTTC

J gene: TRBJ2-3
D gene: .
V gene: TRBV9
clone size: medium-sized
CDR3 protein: CASSVKSWVDTQYF
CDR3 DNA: TGTGCCAGCAGCGTTAAGTCCTGGGTAGATACGCAGTATTTT

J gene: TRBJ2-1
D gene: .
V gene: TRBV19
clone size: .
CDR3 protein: CASSIRGWSSYNEQFF
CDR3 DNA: TGTGCCAGTAGTATCAGGGGCTGGAGCTCCTACAATGAGCAGTTCTTC

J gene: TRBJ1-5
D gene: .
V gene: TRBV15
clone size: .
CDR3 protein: CATSISWAGANQPQHF
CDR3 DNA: TGTGCCACCAGCATCTCCTGGGCGGGGGCCAATCAGCCCCAGCATTTT

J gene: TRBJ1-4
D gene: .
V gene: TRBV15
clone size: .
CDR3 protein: CATSRGQSPFEKLFF
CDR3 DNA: TGTGCCACCAGCAGAGGCCAGAGCCCCTTTGAAAAACTGTTTTTT

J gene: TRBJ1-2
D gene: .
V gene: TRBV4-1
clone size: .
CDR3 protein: CASKLGQDNSYGYTF
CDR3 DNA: TGCGCCAGCAAACTGGGCCAGGATAATTCCTATGGCTACACCTTC

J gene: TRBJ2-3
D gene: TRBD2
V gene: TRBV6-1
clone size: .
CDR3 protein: CASSDLAGTTPYTDTQYF
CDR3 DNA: TGTGCCAGCAGTGATCTAGCGGGGACAACACCATACACAGATACGCAGTATTTT